This T cell receptor (beta chain) is from a study of Graves' ophthalmopathy and Graves' hyperthyroidism. Study-wide results and limits: The model forecast ophthalmopathy progression, reaching over 70% sensitivity and approximately 79% specificity.

In the case of this clonotype: Its target is unknown.

Ophthalmopathy donors were characterized by moderate-to-severe activity, CAS of at least 3, NOSPECS of at least 4, and duration under 3 months. As the starting material, roughly 9.8 ml of fresh peripheral blood yielded the PBMCs. In germline, CDR1 is MNHEY, CDR2 SVGEGT. The CDR3 has 15 amino acids. The junction had 4 bases not matched to a gene; V was cut back by 5 bases and J by 1 base. Amplified material comprised TCR beta CDR3 regions derived from RNA transcripts. Second-round multiplex PCR came after first-round RT-PCR with HTBI primers. TCRdb reprocessed the multiplex PCR reads with MiXCR, giving one entry per CDR3 protein. This sample yields a few hundred thousand distinct CDR3 sequences, of which about 18% are seen a single time; approximately 1.4% belongs to the top ten.

The sample taken for sequencing was peripheral blood. The chain joins TRBV6-2 or TRBV6-3 to TRBJ2-5, with TRBD2 matching over 10 bases. This TCR was sampled from a young woman with Graves' ophthalmopathy. The CDR3 protein is CASSTGLAAQETQYF. CDR3 coding DNA: TGTGCCAGCAGTACCGGACTAGCGGCCCAAGAGACCCAGTACTTC.